These 11 T cell receptor beta chains were sequenced from one sample in a study of blood T cells in healthy people across ages. A J-beta primer mix and a sample-barcoded 5' primer were used in a second PCR of about 7 to 12 cycles. TCRdb redid the calling of the 5' RACE reads with MiXCR, one entry per CDR3 protein. The table lists around 1,800,000 distinct CDR3 sequences, approximately 39% of them singletons, with 23% in the top ten. Material: blood. The receptors were gathered from a human donor in good health.

As for this clonotype: A read error may account for a junction end that differs from germline. CDR3: CASSSLIAAQEAQYF. Here the CDR3 DNA reads TGCGCCAGCAGCTCCCTTATAGCGGCGCAAGAGGCCCAGTACTTC. V is TRBV5-1 and J is TRBJ2-5; D possibly corresponds to TRBD2 (6 bases). CDR1 and CDR2 (germline): SGHRS, YFSETQ. This CDR3 spans 15 amino acids.

V is TRBV18 and J is TRBJ2-2, with no clear D. Trimming removed 3 bases from V and 6 bases from J, with 14 bases in between. Germline CDR1 and CDR2: KGHSH and LQKENI. This CDR3 is 15 amino acids long. The CDR3 reads CASSPAQTPSGELFF. CDR3 DNA sequence: TGTGCCAGCTCACCGGCTCAAACTCCCTCCGGGGAGCTGTTTTTT.

V and J are TRBV6-6 and TRBJ2-1; D perhaps matches TRBD1 (6 bases). CDR1 is MNHNY and CDR2 is SVGAGI in the germline V gene (reference sequence). The CDR3 is 16 amino acids. Trimming removed 9 bases from V and 5 bases from J, with 23 bases in between. The CDR3 DNA reads as TGTGCCAGTCAGGAATGGAGCCCCCAGGGGCACAATGAGCAGTTCTTC. Encoded protein: CASQEWSPQGHNEQFF.

The chain links TRBV6-5 to TRBJ2-3; a weak D match, TRBD2 (5 bases). The CDR3 contains 14 residues. Trimming removed 2 bases from V and 5 bases from J, with 11 bases in between. Looked up from germline, CDR1 is MNHEY and CDR2 is SVGAGI. The CDR3 DNA sequence: TGTGCCAGCAGTTACCGTGAAGGGAGAGATACGCAGTATTTT. Protein sequence: CASSYREGRDTQYF.

This chain uses TRBV2 with TRBJ2-5, with TRBD1 identical over 9 bases. V shed 3 bases, J shed 10 bases, and the junction held 3 bases outside the gene matches. Germline V gene data show CDR1 as SNHLY and CDR2 as FYNNEI. This CDR3 is built from 12 residues. Written as DNA, the CDR3 is TGTGCCAGCAGTGATGGGACAGGGAGCCAGTACTTC. It yields the protein CASSDGTGSQYF.

This clonotype was detected a few times. The chain joins TRBV7-2 to TRBJ2-3; TRBD2 agrees at 9 bases. The germline V gene encodes CDR1 SGHTA and CDR2 FQGNSA. This CDR3 region has 16 residues. J lost 6 bases, V lost 1 base, and 8 bases had no gene match. CDR3 bases: TGTGCCAGCAGCTTAGAGATAGCGGGGGCGAGGGATACGCAGTATTTT. Translated, it gives CASSLEIAGARDTQYF.

This clonotype was counted a few times. The CDR3 DNA reads TGCGCCAGCAGTCAGAAGGTCAACGAGCAGTACTTC. It is translated as CASSQKVNEQYF. The chain uses TRBV5-1 and TRBJ2-7, with D hard to call. V lost 5 bases and J 5 bases, leaving 11 bases between the germline ends. CDR1 SGHRS and CDR2 YFSETQ come from the germline V gene. The CDR3 spans 12 residues.

The rearrangement links TRBV13 to TRBJ2-7, with TRBD1 matching 8 bases. V lost 5 bases, J lost 2 bases, and 2 bases stayed unmatched. The CDR3 length is 13 residues. In germline, CDR1 is PRHDT, CDR2 FYEKMQ (reference sequence). The CDR3 DNA sequence: TGTGCCAGCAGCAAGGACAGGGCCTACGAGCAGTACTTC. It is translated as CASSKDRAYEQYF.

The chain links TRBV14 to TRBJ2-7, with unresolved D. CDR3 length: 15 amino acids. Per germline, CDR1 SGHDN and CDR2 FVKESK. Trimming left V 5 bases short and J 4 bases short, with 18 bases between. The CDR3 DNA reads TGTGCCAGCAGCTCTCGAGAATCAATTCTTTACGAGCAGTACTTC. This gives the protein CASSSRESILYEQYF. Full variable domain (remainder filled in from reference TRBV14 and TRBJ2-7): EAGVTQFPSHSVIEKGQTVTLRCDPISGHDNLYWYRRVMGKEIKFLLHFVKESKQDESGMPNNRFLAERTGGTYSTLKVQPAELEDSGVYFCASSSRESILYEQYFGPGTRLTVT.

V gene TRBV9 combines with J gene TRBJ1-5; D call uncertain. V lost 1 base to trimming and J lost 9 bases, with 5 bases between them. The CDR3 contains 11 residues. Germline loops: CDR1 SGDLS, CDR2 YYNGEE. The CDR3 sequence is CASSVLRPQHF. The CDR3 DNA is TGTGCCAGCAGCGTACTGAGGCCCCAGCATTTT.

In this sample, this clonotype turned up a few times. This chain joins TRBV27 and TRBJ2-6; D is uncertain. Germline assignment: CDR1 MNHEY and CDR2 SMNVEV (reference sequence). The V gene lost 6 bases and the J gene lost 4 bases, with 16 bases spanning the gap. There are 16 residues in the CDR3. This chain's CDR3 is CASRSISALGANVLTF. The CDR3 DNA reads as TGTGCCAGCAGATCTATAAGCGCCCTCGGGGCCAACGTCCTGACTTTC. The variable domain in full, completed from reference TRBV27 and TRBJ2-6, reads EAQVTQNPRYLITVTGKKLTVTCSQNMNHEYMSWYRQDPGLGLRQIYYSMNVEVTDKGDVPEGYKVSRKEKRNFPLILESPSPNQTSLYFCASRSISALGANVLTFGAGSRLTVL.